These T cell receptor beta chains were read from a single sample in a study of blood T cell repertoires in COVID-19. Sequencing used immunoSEQ multiplex PCR; TCRdb keeps in-frame clones, though not all of them. The sample holds approximately 68,000 clones, about 89% seen once. The sample was peripheral blood. The receptors derive from a woman aged 55-69 years with acute or convalescent COVID-19. The CDR3 runs from the conserved cysteine through the conserved F or W. The D gene is left open where the match is weak. Size values are once, few and many counts, or a class for expanded clones, and some rows have none.

v_call,clone_size,j_call,d_call,cdr3_aa,cdr3_nt
TRBV7-2,NA,TRBJ2-3,TRBD2,CASSLAAGGTDTQYF,TGTGCCAGCAGCTTAGCAGCGGGGGGGACAGATACGCAGTATTTT
TRBV2,NA,TRBJ2-7,NA,CASSEAGGRYEQYF,TGTGCCAGCAGTGAAGCGGGGGGAAGGTACGAGCAGTACTTC
TRBV19,once,TRBJ2-1,TRBD1,CASSTGGWSNYEQFF,TGTGCCAGCAGTACAGGGGGCTGGTCGAATTACGAGCAGTTCTTC
TRBV6-2/TRBV6-3,NA,TRBJ1-1,TRBD1,CASSIRDSYTEAFF,TGTGCCAGCAGTATCCGGGACAGCTACACTGAAGCTTTCTTT
TRBV5-3,NA,TRBJ2-3,TRBD2,CARSPLRLPGGAFSTDTQYF,TGTGCCAGAAGTCCCCTACGACTACCCGGGGGGGCGTTTTCAACAGATACGCAGTATTTT
TRBV19,NA,TRBJ1-2,TRBD1,CASSTDRGRTSNYGYTF,TGTGCCAGTAGCACGGACAGGGGCCGTACCTCGAACTATGGCTACACCTTC
TRBV3-1/TRBV3-2,NA,TRBJ2-2,NA,CASSQAGRGTGELFF,TGTGCCAGCAGCCAAGCGGGTAGGGGCACCGGGGAGCTGTTTTTT
TRBV12-3/TRBV12-4,NA,TRBJ2-7,TRBD1,CASSTDRAAEQYF,TGTGCCAGCAGTACTGACAGGGCGGCCGAGCAGTACTTC
TRBV10-1,NA,TRBJ2-1,TRBD2,CASSESRTGGGNEQFF,TGCGCCAGCAGTGAGTCTCGGACGGGGGGGGGTAATGAGCAGTTCTTC
TRBV29-1,NA,TRBJ1-1,NA,CSVVLARGDTEAFF,TGCAGCGTTGTCCTAGCCAGGGGCGACACTGAAGCTTTCTTT
TRBV2,few,TRBJ1-2,NA,CASSGSSIDISNYGYTF,TGTGCCAGCAGTGGATCCTCAATAGACATTTCTAACTATGGCTACACCTTC
TRBV6-5,few,TRBJ2-7,NA,CASSTQGSSYEQYF,TGTGCCAGCAGTACCCAGGGGAGCTCCTACGAGCAGTACTTC
TRBV6-5,NA,TRBJ1-6,TRBD1,CASSQTGRENSPLHF,TGTGCCAGCAGTCAGACAGGGAGAGAAAATTCACCCCTCCACTTT
TRBV7-2,NA,TRBJ2-5,TRBD1,CASSQGQASETQYF,TGTGCCAGCAGCCAGGGACAGGCTTCAGAGACCCAGTACTTC
TRBV10-3,NA,TRBJ1-2,NA,CAINRDGRSYGYTF,TGTGCCATCAACCGGGACGGGAGGAGTTATGGCTACACCTTC
TRBV19,NA,TRBJ2-1,TRBD2,CASSTSGLAGSGQFF,TGTGCCAGTAGTACGTCGGGACTAGCGGGATCCGGGCAGTTCTTC
TRBV14,NA,TRBJ2-7,NA,CASSSGVGRLFYEQYF,TGTGCCAGCAGCTCGGGGGTAGGGCGTCTGTTCTACGAGCAGTACTTC
TRBV10-3,NA,TRBJ2-2,NA,CAISVAVNTGELFF,TGTGCCATCAGTGTGGCGGTGAACACCGGGGAGCTGTTTTTT
TRBV20-1,NA,TRBJ2-3,NA,CSAAGPDTQYF,TGCAGTGCCGCGGGTCCAGATACGCAGTATTTT
TRBV6-5,NA,TRBJ2-7,TRBD2,CASSRGGGGEQYF,TGTGCCAGCAGCCGAGGCGGGGGAGGCGAGCAGTACTTC
TRBV19,NA,TRBJ2-5,TRBD2,CASKSAGTETQYF,TGTGCCAGTAAATCAGCGGGGACCGAGACCCAGTACTTC
TRBV7-8,NA,TRBJ2-1,NA,CASSVGPVARGEQFF,TGTGCCAGCAGCGTCGGACCGGTGGCTAGGGGTGAGCAGTTCTTC
TRBV4-1,NA,TRBJ2-7,NA,CASSQDWDTQAYEQYF,TGCGCCAGCAGCCAAGATTGGGACACGCAGGCCTACGAGCAGTACTTC
TRBV19,NA,TRBJ2-5,NA,CASSLTGEETQYF,TGTGCCAGTAGTCTGACGGGGGAAGAGACCCAGTACTTC
TRBV5-1,NA,TRBJ2-7,NA,CASSTGLQQYF,TGCGCCAGCAGCACGGGACTCCAGCAGTACTTC
TRBV7-9,NA,TRBJ2-7,NA,CASSPWGLFVSYEQYF,TGTGCCAGCAGCCCCTGGGGCCTCTTCGTCTCCTACGAGCAGTACTTC
TRBV9,once,TRBJ2-3,TRBD1,CASSEFGTGADTQYF,TGTGCCAGCAGCGAATTCGGGACAGGAGCAGATACGCAGTATTTT
TRBV10-1,NA,TRBJ2-7,NA,CASSESLGASDEQYF,TGCGCCAGCAGTGAGTCCTTGGGGGCATCGGATGAGCAGTACTTC
TRBV20-1,NA,TRBJ1-5,TRBD1,CSASLGTGPTDSNQPQHF,TGCAGTGCTAGTCTTGGGACAGGGCCAACGGATAGCAATCAGCCCCAGCATTTT
TRBV6-6,NA,TRBJ2-7,NA,CASSYIGGTYEQYF,TGTGCCAGCAGTTACATAGGCGGAACCTACGAGCAGTACTTC
TRBV6-2/TRBV6-3,NA,TRBJ1-1,TRBD1,CASSSRTGDTEAFF,TGTGCCAGCAGTTCGCGGACAGGTGACACTGAAGCTTTCTTT
TRBV11-2,NA,TRBJ2-3,NA,CASSFIIQGSTDTQYF,TGTGCCAGCAGCTTCATTATCCAGGGAAGTACAGATACGCAGTATTTT
TRBV18,once,TRBJ2-7,TRBD1,CASSPDRGTYEQYF,TGTGCCAGCTCACCGGACAGGGGTACCTACGAGCAGTACTTC
TRBV10-3,NA,TRBJ1-6,NA,CAICPGSRNSPLHF,TGTGCCATCTGCCCCGGTTCCAGGAATTCACCCCTCCACTTT
TRBV5-8,NA,TRBJ1-2,TRBD1,CASSYDRGRFSYGYTF,TGTGCCAGCAGCTACGACAGGGGGCGATTTTCCTATGGCTACACCTTC
TRBV6-2/TRBV6-3,NA,TRBJ2-7,NA,CASSPGSFHSLDEQYF,TGTGCCAGCAGTCCCGGGAGTTTCCATAGCTTGGACGAGCAGTACTTC
TRBV12-3/TRBV12-4,NA,TRBJ1-2,NA,CASSPGYGYTF,TGTGCCAGCAGTCCGGGTTACGGCTACACCTTC